Shown below are 6 T cell receptor beta chains from a single sample sequenced in a study of OX40 agonist ivuxolimab in advanced cancers. The table came from immunoSEQ multiplex PCR; TCRdb's copy has only in-frame clones and leaves some out. The top ten hold roughly 5.2% of the sample, which has around 64,000 clones, 80% to 85% seen once. Sample: CD4+ or CD8+ T cells sorted from blood, taken in a trial of the OX40 agonist ivuxolimab. The source is an adult with an advanced solid tumor such as melanoma, head and neck, liver or kidney cancer.

To note about this clone: The junction does not match germline at one end; this may be a read error. The chain carries TRBV9 and TRBJ1-4, with D unresolved. Germline CDR1 SGDLS, CDR2 YYNGEE. The CDR3 is 15 amino acids. The CDR3 DNA sequence: TGTGCCAGCAGCGTAGGACACGCAACAAATGAAAAACTGTTTTTT. Amino acid sequence: CASSVGHATNEKLFF.

The rearrangement uses TRBV19 and TRBJ2-7; D may be TRBD1 or TRBD2 (6 bases each). The germline V gene has CDR1 LNHDA and CDR2 SQIVND (reference sequence). V was shortened by 4 bases and J by 3 bases, with 16 bases between the two germline ends. This CDR3 region has 15 residues. The CDR3 sequence: CASSRIADSYYEQYF. In DNA form, the CDR3 reads TGTGCCAGTAGTAGAATAGCGGACAGTTACTACGAGCAGTACTTC.

This chain links TRBV21-1 with TRBJ2-4; TRBD1 is taken as the D call from the table, unchecked against the DNA. TRBV21-1 is noted as a pseudogene. The CDR3 covers 15 residues. The CDR3 loop is CASSKGGLTKNIQYF. DNA for the CDR3: TGTGCCAGCAGCAAAGGGGGGCTTACCAAAAACATTCAGTACTTC.

The chain is built from TRBV5-4 and TRBJ2-1; no reliable D call. The CDR3 is 14 residues long. The ends were cut back, 2 bases at V and 0 bases at J, with 6 bases in the middle. CDR1 is SGHNT and CDR2 is YYREEE in the germline V gene (reference sequence). The DNA of the CDR3 is TGTGCCAGCAGCTTTCGCAGCTCCTACAATGAGCAGTTCTTC. Residues: CASSFRSSYNEQFF.

The rearrangement links TRBV2 to TRBJ1-1; D gene unclear. V lost 4 bases and J 0 bases, leaving 6 bases between the germline ends. In germline, CDR1 is SNHLY, CDR2 FYNNEI. The CDR3 runs 13 residues. The CDR3, as DNA: TGTGCCAGCAGTGTGCAGCTGAACACTGAAGCTTTCTTT. Protein: CASSVQLNTEAFF.

The V call is TRBV7-2, the J call TRBJ1-3, with D perhaps matching TRBD1 (6 bases). Germline V gene lookup returns CDR1 SGHTA and CDR2 FQGNSA. Trimming stripped 1 base from V and 4 bases from J, with 11 bases between. The CDR3 runs 15 residues. This chain's CDR3 is CASSLGGGTGNTIYF. Written as DNA, the CDR3 is TGTGCCAGCAGCTTAGGAGGGGGGACAGGAAACACCATATATTTT. The full variable domain, with the rest looked up from reference TRBV7-2 and TRBJ1-3, is GAGVSQSPSNKVTEKGKDVELRCDPISGHTALYWYRQSLGQGLEFLIYFQGNSAPDKSGLPSDRFSAERTGGSVSTLTIQRTQQEDSAVYLCASSLGGGTGNTIYFGEGSWLTVV.